A single sample gave rise to the 30 T cell receptor beta chains below, sequenced in a study of T-cell reconstitution after alpha-beta-depleted transplantation in children. This sample's TCRbeta library carried unique molecular identifier barcodes. Each CDR3 protein gets one entry after TCRdb re-called the PCR reads with MiXCR. The data contain nearly 550,000 distinct CDR3 sequences, about a sixth of them singletons. The material sequenced was PBMCs from the stem cell graft donor, taken from the stem cell graft. The origin of the receptors is a human donor who donated a stem cell graft to a child with acute lymphoblastic leukemia.

The rearrangement joins TRBV5-6 to TRBJ2-1; 9 bases match TRBD2. This CDR3 has 16 amino acids. V dropped 0 bases and J dropped 7; count of bases not matched to a gene: 8. Germline assignment: CDR1 SGHDT and CDR2 YYEEEE. The CDR3 sequence: CASSLVAGGSLNEQFF. Written as DNA, the CDR3 is TGTGCCAGCAGCTTGGTGGCGGGAGGGTCGCTGAATGAGCAGTTCTTC.

The chain carries TRBV6-4 and TRBJ1-5, with TRBD1 as a possible D gene (5 bases). V lost 10 bases to trimming and J lost 3 bases, with 16 bases between them. The length of the CDR3 is 14 residues. Germline V lookup: CDR1 MRHNA, CDR2 SNTAGT. The CDR3 here is CATSGDSSNQPQHF. Written as DNA, the CDR3 is TGTGCCACTTCGGGTGACAGTTCCAATCAGCCCCAGCATTTT.

This clonotype was detected many times. The chain carries TRBV7-9 and TRBJ2-2, with TRBD1 as a possible D gene (6 bases). CDR1 SEHNR and CDR2 FQNEAQ come from the germline V gene (reference sequence). V lost 5 bases to trimming and J lost 0 bases, with 10 bases between them. CDR3 length: 15 amino acids. Written as DNA, the CDR3 is TGTGCCAGCAGCCCCGGACAGACGAACACCGGGGAGCTGTTTTTT. The encoded protein is CASSPGQTNTGELFF.

A few counts support this clonotype. The V call is TRBV24-1, the J call TRBJ2-1, with a weak D call TRBD2 (6 bases). The CDR3 totals 16 residues. Trimming pared 5 bases from V and 0 bases from J, leaving 13 bases between. Germline V lookup: CDR1 KGHDR, CDR2 SFDVKD. CDR3 sequence reads: CATSGIDGSSYNEQFF. Here the CDR3 DNA reads TGTGCCACCAGTGGCATCGACGGGAGCTCCTACAATGAGCAGTTCTTC.

This rearrangement joins TRBV5-1 to TRBJ2-7; 8 positions agree with TRBD2. Losses at the gene ends were 3 bases for V and 0 bases for J; bases not matched to a gene: 17. This CDR3 has 19 residues. CDR1 SGHRS and CDR2 YFSETQ come from the germline V gene. The CDR3 loop is CASSSRGGGGRTSSYEQYF. CDR3 coding DNA: TGCGCCAGCAGCTCCCGGGGGGGCGGTGGGCGGACCTCCTCCTACGAGCAGTACTTC.

The chain couples TRBV7-3 to TRBJ2-4; 11 bases are a match to TRBD2. From germline, CDR1 is SGHTA and CDR2 FQGTGA. The CDR3 length is 16 residues. J gave up 4 bases and V 5 bases, and 7 bases lay outside the gene matches. The DNA of the CDR3 is TGTGCCAGCAGCCTCATAGCGGGAGGGCCTAAAAACATTCAGTACTTC. This translates into CASSLIAGGPKNIQYF.

This clonotype was observed a few times. The rearrangement joins TRBV7-9 to TRBJ2-5; D unresolved. There are 16 residues in the CDR3. CDR1 and CDR2 (germline): SEHNR, FQNEAQ (reference sequence). V was clipped by 2 bases and J by 1 base, with 14 bases between them. CDR3 nucleotides: TGTGCCAGCAGCTTAATAGAAAAAGACGCCCAAGAGACCCAGTACTTC. Translation: CASSLIEKDAQETQYF.

This sequence joins TRBV7-8 and TRBJ1-1, with D possibly being TRBD1 (5 bases). CDR1 and CDR2 (germline): SGHVS, FQNEAQ. This CDR3 is 15 amino acids long. V gave up 1 base and J gave up 5 bases, with 14 bases separating them. CDR3 nucleotides: TGTGCCAGCAGCTTAGGTTTGGGGGGAAGTACTGAAGCTTTCTTT. Protein sequence: CASSLGLGGSTEAFF.

This sequence joins TRBV6-2 or TRBV6-3 and TRBJ2-4; D perhaps matches TRBD1 (6 bases). The CDR3 has 14 residues. The germline V gene encodes CDR1 MNHEY and CDR2 SVGEGT. Trimming took 0 bases from V and 6 from J, leaving 9 bases between them. For the CDR3, the DNA is TGTGCCAGCAGTTACTCGAGGACAGTAAACATTCAGTACTTC. Encoded protein: CASSYSRTVNIQYF.

The chain is built from TRBV3-1 and TRBJ1-2; no reliable D call. V lost 4 bases, J lost 5 bases, and 23 bases lay in between. Looked up from germline, CDR1 is LGHDT and CDR2 is YNNKEL (reference sequence). The length of the CDR3 is 17 residues. The CDR3: CASSPRGWSDRVYGYTF. The CDR3 nucleotides are TGTGCCAGCAGCCCGCGGGGTTGGTCGGATCGAGTGTATGGCTACACCTTC.

The chain carries TRBV6-1 and TRBJ2-7, with 8 bases matching TRBD1. The CDR3 extends over 16 amino acids. Germline CDR1 is MNHNS and CDR2 is SASEGT. The junction had 14 bases not matched to a gene; V was cut back by 6 bases and J by 4 bases. The CDR3 nucleotides are TGTGCCAGCAGCCTCATAGGGGGGACAGGAGTTTACGAGCAGTACTTC. Protein product: CASSLIGGTGVYEQYF.

The chain combines TRBV27 with TRBJ1-1; no clear D gene. V was cut by 1 base and J by 0 bases, with 12 bases left in between. The CDR3 runs to 16 residues. Germline CDR1 is MNHEY and CDR2 is SMNVEV (reference sequence). The CDR3 here is CASSLFGRNMNTEAFF. CDR3 coding DNA: TGTGCCAGCAGTTTATTCGGCAGAAACATGAACACTGAAGCTTTCTTT.

This clonotype came up a few times. The chain links TRBV2 to TRBJ2-5, with 8 positions matching TRBD2. V dropped 6 bases and J dropped 5; count of bases not matched to a gene: 8. Germline values: CDR1 SNHLY, CDR2 FYNNEI. The CDR3 contains 14 residues. CDR3 coding DNA: TGTGCCAGCAGACATAGCGGGACGACGGAGACCCAGTACTTC. As protein: CASRHSGTTETQYF. Full variable domain (missing parts from reference TRBV2 and TRBJ2-5): EPEVTQTPSHQVTQMGQEVILRCVPISNHLYFYWYRQILGQKVEFLVSFYNNEISEKSEIFDDQFSVERPDGSNFTLKIRSTKLEDSAMYFCASRHSGTTETQYFGPGTRLLVL.

This chain connects TRBV5-1 to TRBJ2-7; D may correspond to TRBD1 or TRBD2 (5 bases each). This CDR3 comprises 16 residues. Trimming took 0 bases from V and 2 from J, leaving 15 bases between them. Germline V gene data show CDR1 as SGHRS and CDR2 as YFSETQ. CDR3 in amino acids: CASSLGFGARTYEQYF. The CDR3 DNA sequence: TGCGCCAGCAGCTTGGGATTCGGGGCGCGTACCTACGAGCAGTACTTC.

The CDR3 nucleotides are TGTGCCACCAGCAGAGATCAAGGGACTACCACTGAAGCTTTCTTT. It yields the protein CATSRDQGTTTEAFF. V is TRBV15 and J is TRBJ1-1; D is perhaps TRBD1 (5 bases). The length of the CDR3 is 15 residues. The V end lost 0 bases, the J end lost 4 bases, and 12 bases lay between the germline ends. Germline values: CDR1 LNHNV, CDR2 YYDKDF (reference sequence).

The chain recombines TRBV5-1 with TRBJ1-2, with a tentative D call TRBD1 (5 bases). Germline assignment: CDR1 SGHRS and CDR2 YFSETQ. This CDR3 contains 13 residues. The ends were cut back, 0 bases at V and 4 bases at J, with 7 bases in the middle. The CDR3 DNA is TGCGCCAGCAGCTTGGAGGGACGCTATGGCTACACCTTC. This translates into CASSLEGRYGYTF.

In this sample, this clonotype turned up a few times. The rearrangement uses TRBV29-1 and TRBJ2-2; 10 bases line up with TRBD2. Germline V lookup: CDR1 SQVTM, CDR2 ANQGSEA. The CDR3 contains 15 residues. V trimming: 6 bases; J trimming: 4 bases; junction bases outside the gene matches: 8. The CDR3 reads CSVAGLAGATGELFF. The DNA of the CDR3 is TGCAGCGTCGCCGGGCTAGCGGGAGCCACCGGGGAGCTGTTTTTT.

This clonotype occurred a few times. V usage is TRBV18 and J usage is TRBJ1-3, with unresolved D. The V gene lost 2 bases and the J gene lost 2 bases, with 7 bases spanning the gap. Germline V gene data show CDR1 as KGHSH and CDR2 as LQKENI. This CDR3 comprises 14 residues. The CDR3 nucleotides read TGTGCCAGCTCACCATCGGCAGCTGGAAACACCATATATTTT. Amino acid sequence: CASSPSAAGNTIYF.

This clonotype was seen only a few times. The CDR3 DNA sequence: TGTGCCAGCAGTCCTCTAGCGGGCGCGAGGGGCAATGAGCAGTTCTTC. It encodes CASSPLAGARGNEQFF. The chain is built from TRBV12-3 or TRBV12-4 and TRBJ2-1; TRBD2 matches at 8 bases. This CDR3 region has 16 residues. The junction had 12 bases not matched to a gene; V was cut back by 5 bases and J by 6 bases.

This clonotype was detected a few times. This chain uses TRBV5-1 with TRBJ2-2; 12 nucleotides align to TRBD2. In germline, CDR1 is SGHRS, CDR2 YFSETQ. V shed 0 bases and J 6 bases; nucleotides not matched to a gene: 6. The CDR3 spans 17 residues. The CDR3 loop is CASSLALAGGPPGELFF. The CDR3 DNA is TGCGCCAGCAGCTTGGCGCTAGCGGGAGGGCCTCCCGGGGAGCTGTTTTTT.

This clonotype has more than one count but fewer than ten. The V gene is TRBV4-1, the J gene TRBJ1-3, with 10 bases fitting TRBD1. V trimming: 1 base; J trimming: 7 bases; junction bases outside the gene matches: 13. The CDR3 consists of 18 residues. CDR1 is MGHRA, CDR2 YSYEKL, per germline. CDR3 amino acids: CASSQGGQGKRESNTIYF. For the CDR3, the DNA is TGCGCCAGCAGCCAAGGGGGACAGGGGAAGCGGGAGAGCAACACCATATATTTT.

This clonotype turned up a few times. The J gene is TRBJ1-4, the V gene TRBV3-1; 8 positions agree with TRBD1. CDR1 is LGHDT and CDR2 is YNNKEL in the germline V gene (reference sequence). This CDR3 is built from 13 residues. V lost 4 bases to trimming and J lost 8 bases; unmatched junction nucleotides: 3. CDR3 protein: CASSRTGNEKLFF. For the CDR3, the DNA is TGTGCCAGCAGCCGGACAGGGAACGAAAAACTGTTTTTT.

This clonotype showed up many times. The chain joins TRBV7-9 to TRBJ1-1; unclear D gene. Germline CDR1 SEHNR, CDR2 FQNEAQ (reference sequence). V lost 1 base, J lost 1 base, and 4 bases lay in between. The CDR3 has 13 residues. CDR3 in amino acids: CASSLDKNTEAFF. CDR3 nucleotide sequence: TGTGCCAGCAGCTTAGACAAGAACACTGAAGCTTTCTTT.

This clonotype appeared a few times. This chain links TRBV4-1 with TRBJ2-3; D is possibly TRBD2 (5 bases). With 3 bases removed from V and 7 bases from J, the gap between germline ends came to 8 bases. CDR3 size: 12 residues. Germline loops: CDR1 MGHRA, CDR2 YSYEKL. The CDR3 DNA sequence: TGCGCCAGCAGCCACCTCGGGAATACGCAGTATTTT. Amino acids: CASSHLGNTQYF.

This clonotype has just a few counts. The J gene is TRBJ1-1, the V gene TRBV29-1; D is undetermined. CDR3 length equals 12 residues. Germline V lookup: CDR1 SQVTM, CDR2 ANQGSEA. The V gene lost 4 bases and the J gene lost 5 bases, with 11 bases spanning the gap. DNA for the CDR3: TGCAGCGTTGGCACGGAGGGAACTGAAGCTTTCTTT. Translating it yields CSVGTEGTEAFF.

The chain combines TRBV5-6 with TRBJ1-1; TRBD1 agrees at 8 bases. The CDR3 has 13 residues. Germline V CDR1 and CDR2: SGHDT, YYEEEE. After removal of 7 bases from V and 4 bases from J, the junction contained 6 bases not matched to a gene. CDR3 protein: CASSTGASTEAFF. CDR3 nucleotide sequence: TGTGCCAGCTCGACAGGGGCGAGCACTGAAGCTTTCTTT.

V gene TRBV27 combines with J gene TRBJ2-7; 10 bases agree with TRBD1. Germline CDR1 is MNHEY and CDR2 is SMNVEV (reference sequence). The J segment lost 2 bases and the V segment lost 4 bases, leaving 5 bases of the junction unmatched. This CDR3 is 15 amino acids long. The DNA for the CDR3 is TGTGCCAGCAGTTCCACCGGGACAGGGGCCTACGAGCAGTACTTC. This encodes CASSSTGTGAYEQYF.

In its sample, this clonotype was seen many times. The V and J genes are TRBV3-1 and TRBJ2-3, with 10 bases identical to TRBD2. The CDR3 contains 17 residues. Germline V gives CDR1 LGHDT, CDR2 YNNKEL (reference sequence). V lost 3 bases and J lost 5; bases outside the gene matches: 11. CDR3 loop: CASSHRLAGVRKDTQYF. The CDR3 DNA reads TGTGCCAGCAGCCATAGGCTAGCGGGAGTCCGGAAAGATACGCAGTATTTT.

This chain joins TRBV27 and TRBJ2-5, with TRBD1 as a possible D gene (5 bases). The CDR3 spans 13 residues. Germline-derived CDR1 and CDR2 are MNHEY and SMNVEV (reference sequence). Trimming shortened V by 5 bases and J by 7 bases, and 14 bases separated the two germline ends. CDR3 DNA sequence: TGTGCCAGCAGTCCAGGGCGGACGGGGACCCAGTACTTC. It yields the protein CASSPGRTGTQYF.

This clonotype was counted between two and nine times. V is TRBV12-5 and J is TRBJ1-5, with D perhaps TRBD1 (6 bases). The CDR3 is 15 residues long. CDR1 and CDR2 from the germline V gene are LGHNT and FRNRAP. Deletions cut 0 bases from V and 3 bases from J, with 9 bases between. CDR3 DNA: TGTGCTAGTGGTTTGGTACAGGGCAACAATCAGCCCCAGCATTTT. Translating it yields CASGLVQGNNQPQHF.